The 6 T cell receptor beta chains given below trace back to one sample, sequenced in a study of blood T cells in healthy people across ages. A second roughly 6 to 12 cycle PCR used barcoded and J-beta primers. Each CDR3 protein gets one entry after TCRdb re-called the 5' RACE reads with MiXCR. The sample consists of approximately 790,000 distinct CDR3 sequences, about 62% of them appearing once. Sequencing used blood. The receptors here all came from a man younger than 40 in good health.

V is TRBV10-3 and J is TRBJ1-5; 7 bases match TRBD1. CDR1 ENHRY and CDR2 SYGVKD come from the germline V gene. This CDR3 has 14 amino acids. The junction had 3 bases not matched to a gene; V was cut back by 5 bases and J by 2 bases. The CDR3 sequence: CAISRQGGNQPQHF. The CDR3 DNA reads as TGTGCCATCAGTCGGCAGGGGGGCAATCAGCCCCAGCATTTT.

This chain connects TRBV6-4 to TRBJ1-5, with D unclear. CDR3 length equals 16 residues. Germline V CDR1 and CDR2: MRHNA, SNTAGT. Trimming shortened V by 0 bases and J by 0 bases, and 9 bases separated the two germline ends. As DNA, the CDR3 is TGTGCCAGCAGTGACTCACCGGGTTATAGCAATCAGCCCCAGCATTTT. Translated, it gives CASSDSPGYSNQPQHF.

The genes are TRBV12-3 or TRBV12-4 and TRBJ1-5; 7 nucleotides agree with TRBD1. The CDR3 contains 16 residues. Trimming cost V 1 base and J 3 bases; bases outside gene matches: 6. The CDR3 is CASSLGSRGLNQPQHF. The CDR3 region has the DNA TGTGCCAGCAGTTTAGGGTCAAGGGGGCTCAATCAGCCCCAGCATTTT.

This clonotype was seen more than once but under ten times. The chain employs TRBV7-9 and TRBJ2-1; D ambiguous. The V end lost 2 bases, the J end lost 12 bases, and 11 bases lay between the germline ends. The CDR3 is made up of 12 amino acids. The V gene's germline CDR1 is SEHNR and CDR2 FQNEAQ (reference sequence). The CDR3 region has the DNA TGTGCCAGCAGCTTAACCAGGTCGTTGCAGTTCTTC. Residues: CASSLTRSLQFF.

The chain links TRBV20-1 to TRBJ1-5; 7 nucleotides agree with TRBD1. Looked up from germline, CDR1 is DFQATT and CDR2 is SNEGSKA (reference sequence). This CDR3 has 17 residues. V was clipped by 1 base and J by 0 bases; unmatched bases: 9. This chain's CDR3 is CSARAQDRSYSNQPQHF. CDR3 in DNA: TGCAGTGCTAGAGCCCAGGACAGGTCATATAGCAATCAGCCCCAGCATTTT.

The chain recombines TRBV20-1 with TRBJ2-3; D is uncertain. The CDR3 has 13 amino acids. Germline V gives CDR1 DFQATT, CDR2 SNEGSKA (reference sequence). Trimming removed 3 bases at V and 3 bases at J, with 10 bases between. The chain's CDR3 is CSARISRTDTQYF. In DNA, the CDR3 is TGCAGTGCTAGGATCTCTCGGACAGATACGCAGTATTTT.